The 28 T cell receptor beta chains below come from one sample, sequenced in a study of regulatory T cells in long-lasting Graves disease. Time point of the sample: persistent/refractory GD, antithyroid drugs over 5 years with positive TRAb. Isolated PBMC RNA provided the starting material for the TCR library. Construction of TCR beta libraries relied on iRepertoire HTBI primers and on Arm-PCR targeting CDR3 regions. A single record per CDR3 protein comes from TCRdb applying MiXCR to the multiplex PCR reads. The sample records roughly 430,000 distinct CDR3 sequences, around 20% being singletons. Material: peripheral blood mononuclear cells (PBMCs), obtained when the disease was refractory, from a patient treated with antithyroid drugs. The receptors here all came from a female donor with Graves disease.

Note on this clonotype: A much larger clonotype is one base distant, so this may be a read error. The J gene is TRBJ2-7, the V gene TRBV25-1, with 13 bases matching TRBD2. CDR1 MGHDK and CDR2 SYGVNS come from the germline V gene. This CDR3 region has 14 residues. CDR3 protein: CASIGTSGNYGQYF. CDR3 coding DNA: TGTGCCAGCATTGGGACTAGCGGGAACTACGGGCAGTACTTC.

This clonotype was counted many times. The genes are TRBV29-1 and TRBJ1-4; 8 bases fit TRBD1. The CDR3 runs to 14 residues. V gave up 7 bases and J gave up 10 bases; unmatched junction bases: 14. Germline V gives CDR1 SQVTM, CDR2 ANQGSEA. In DNA, the CDR3 is TGCAGCGCCAATTATCAGGGGGCGTCCGGAAAACTGTTTTTT. Translation gives CSANYQGASGKLFF.

The rearrangement links TRBV5-6 to TRBJ2-1; the match to TRBD2 covers 7 bases. Germline CDR1 reads SGHDT; CDR2 reads YYEEEE. The CDR3 contains 14 residues. V shed 0 bases, J shed 9 bases, and the junction held 6 bases outside the gene matches. CDR3 nucleotides: TGTGCCAGCAGCTTGGTCGGGTGGGGGGGTGAGCAGTTCTTC. Translation gives CASSLVGWGGEQFF. The full variable domain, completed using reference TRBV5-6 and TRBJ2-1, is DAGVTQSPTHLIKTRGQQVTLRCSPKSGHDTVSWYQQALGQGPQFIFQYYEEEERQRGNFPDRFSGHQFPNYSSELNVNALLLGDSALYLCASSLVGWGGEQFFGPGTRLTVL.

Ten or more counts support this clonotype. The chain carries TRBV9 and TRBJ1-1; TRBD1 is a possible D gene (6 bases). CDR3 size: 14 residues. V was cut by 4 bases and J by 0 bases, with 10 bases left in between. Germline-derived CDR1 and CDR2 are SGDLS and YYNGEE. CDR3 amino acids: CASSKDSMNTEAFF. In DNA form, the CDR3 reads TGTGCCAGCAGCAAGGACAGCATGAACACTGAAGCTTTCTTT. Combining the CDR3 with reference TRBV9 and TRBJ1-1 gives the whole variable domain DSGVTQTPKHLITATGQRVTLRCSPRSGDLSVYWYQQSLDQGLQFLIQYYNGEERAKGNILERFSAQQFPDLHSELNLSSLELGDSALYFCASSKDSMNTEAFFGQGTRLTVV.

This chain joins TRBV2 and TRBJ2-1, with a tentative D call TRBD2 (6 bases). Germline CDR1 and CDR2: SNHLY and FYNNEI. CDR3 length: 12 amino acids. The V end was cut by 2 bases, the J end by 15 bases, with 14 bases between. The CDR3 nucleotides read TGTGCCAGCAGTGAATTTTTGCGGGAATGGTTCTTC. This encodes CASSEFLREWFF.

This clonotype was seen many times. The genes are TRBV30 and TRBJ1-1, with unresolved D. CDR1 and CDR2 from the germline V gene are GTSNPN and SVGIG (reference sequence). The CDR3 is 11 amino acids. Trimming removed 0 bases from V and 8 bases from J, with 7 bases in between. The CDR3, as DNA: TGTGCCTGGAGTGTACCCACCGAAGCTTTCTTT. Residues: CAWSVPTEAFF.

This clonotype is a singleton in its sample. The chain couples TRBV3-1 to TRBJ2-3, with D unresolved. CDR1 is LGHDT, CDR2 YNNKEL, per germline (reference sequence). This CDR3 is built from 15 residues. The V end lost 4 bases, the J end lost 0 bases, and 11 bases lay between the germline ends. Written as DNA, the CDR3 is TGTGCCAGCAGCCGCGGACGAACTAGCACAGATACGCAGTATTTT. Protein: CASSRGRTSTDTQYF.

The rearrangement uses TRBV2 and TRBJ1-2; D may be TRBD1 (6 bases). V was clipped by 4 bases and J by 3 bases, with 15 bases between them. The CDR3 contains 15 residues. CDR1 and CDR2 from the germline V gene are SNHLY and FYNNEI. Here the CDR3 reads CASSGRGGSDYGYTF. In DNA, the CDR3 is TGTGCCAGCAGTGGCCGAGGGGGTTCGGACTATGGCTACACCTTC.

This clonotype was seen repeatedly, ten times or more. V is TRBV6-5 and J is TRBJ2-7; D possibly corresponds to TRBD2 (5 bases). Trimming shortened V by 0 bases and J by 5 bases, and 14 bases separated the two germline ends. The germline V gene encodes CDR1 MNHEY and CDR2 SVGAGI. The CDR3 is 15 amino acids. The CDR3: CASSYSKRGWHEQYF. CDR3 sequence (DNA): TGTGCCAGCAGTTACTCGAAGAGAGGGTGGCACGAGCAGTACTTC.

This clonotype was counted many times. Compared with germline, one end of the junction differs, possibly owing to a read error. This chain connects TRBV6-2 or TRBV6-3 to TRBJ1-6; D remains ambiguous. Germline V gives CDR1 MNHEY, CDR2 SVGEGT. CDR3 size: 17 residues. The CDR3: CASSDPSYLEGNSPLHF. As DNA, the CDR3 is TGTGCCAGCAGTGACCCCTCCTACTTGGAGGGCAATTCACCCCTTCACTTT.

To note about this clonotype: This clone may be a read error of a much larger clone one base away. As DNA, the CDR3 is TGTGCCAGCAGTTTCCGTTCGCGGAACCAGCCCCAGCATTTT. Encoded protein: CASSFRSRNQPQHF. The chain uses TRBV12-3 or TRBV12-4 and TRBJ1-5, with D unresolved. The CDR3 spans 14 residues. Trimming left V 3 bases short and J 7 bases short, with 13 bases between.

This clonotype showed up just once. The rearrangement uses TRBV7-6 and TRBJ2-1, with 8 nucleotides matching TRBD2. Germline loops: CDR1 SGHVS, CDR2 FNYEAQ. V shed 1 base, J shed 3 bases, and the junction held 5 bases outside the gene matches. CDR3 size: 16 residues. CDR3 bases: TGTGCCAGCAGCTTAGAGGCTAGCGGGTTCTACAATGAGCAGTTCTTC. This gives the protein CASSLEASGFYNEQFF.

This clonotype was detected many times. CDR3 DNA sequence: TGCAGTGCCCTTCCGGGACTAGACTACGAGCAGTACTTC. Protein product: CSALPGLDYEQYF. V is TRBV20-1 and J is TRBJ2-7; 8 nucleotides agree with TRBD2. The J segment lost 3 bases and the V segment lost 6 bases, leaving 7 bases of the junction unmatched. The V gene's germline CDR1 is DFQATT and CDR2 SNEGSKA (reference sequence). The CDR3 length is 13 residues.

This clonotype was found a few times. The chain uses TRBV3-1 and TRBJ1-2; the match to TRBD1 covers 7 bases. Trimming took 1 base from V and 10 from J; bases not matched to a gene: 12. The CDR3 runs 15 residues. Germline CDR1 reads LGHDT; CDR2 reads YNNKEL (reference sequence). The CDR3 reads CASSQVQGDRMLYTF. CDR3 DNA sequence: TGTGCCAGCAGCCAAGTTCAAGGGGACAGAATGCTCTACACCTTC.

Turning to this clonotype: It may be a read error: a sequence one base away is much more abundant. This chain connects TRBV20-1 to TRBJ1-2; the D gene is possibly TRBD1 (5 bases). The length of the CDR3 is 12 residues. CDR1 and CDR2 from the germline V gene are DFQATT and SNEGSKA (reference sequence). The CDR3 loop reads CSASSRGLGCTF. In DNA, the CDR3 is TGCAGTGCTAGCTCGAGGGGCCTCGGCTGCACCTTC.

This clonotype was counted between two and nine times. The chain employs TRBV7-9 and TRBJ1-1, with TRBD1 as a possible D gene (5 bases). CDR1 SEHNR and CDR2 FQNEAQ come from the germline V gene (reference sequence). The V and J ends lost 6 bases and 3 bases respectively, with 14 bases between them. The CDR3 sequence is 14 residues long. CDR3 sequence reads: CASRPPGDYTEAFF. For the CDR3, the DNA is TGTGCCAGCAGACCCCCGGGGGATTACACTGAAGCTTTCTTT.

CDR3 amino acids: CASSLIFSEAFF. The CDR3 nucleotides read TGTGCCAGCAGTTTAATTTTTAGCGAAGCTTTCTTT. The rearrangement joins TRBV12-3 or TRBV12-4 to TRBJ1-1; D ambiguous. The CDR3 covers 12 residues. V was cut by 2 bases and J by 8 bases, with 9 bases left in between.

This clonotype was seen repeatedly, ten times or more. The V gene is TRBV5-6, the J gene TRBJ1-1; D is undetermined. V was clipped by 0 bases and J by 8 bases, with 5 bases between them. Germline V gives CDR1 SGHDT, CDR2 YYEEEE. CDR3 length: 11 amino acids. CDR3 DNA sequence: TGTGCCAGCAGCTTGGCATTCGAAGCTTTCTTT. It encodes CASSLAFEAFF.

This clonotype was counted a few times. The rearrangement links TRBV20-1 to TRBJ2-4; weak D call: TRBD2 (5 bases). This CDR3 has 15 residues. Germline V gene lookup returns CDR1 DFQATT and CDR2 SNEGSKA (reference sequence). V was shortened by 6 bases and J by 0 bases, with 15 bases between the two germline ends. CDR3 protein: CSAPLEVIAKNIQYF. For the CDR3, the DNA is TGCAGTGCCCCCTTGGAGGTGATAGCCAAAAACATTCAGTACTTC.

Ten or more counts support this clonotype. The chain combines TRBV20-1 with TRBJ2-5, with TRBD2 identical over 13 bases. The CDR3 extends over 14 amino acids. Germline loops: CDR1 DFQATT, CDR2 SNEGSKA (reference sequence). J was trimmed by 5 bases and V by 7 bases; bases with no gene match: 7. The CDR3 loop is CSGGLAGIGETQYF. The CDR3 region has the DNA TGCAGTGGGGGACTAGCGGGAATAGGGGAGACCCAGTACTTC.

The rearrangement links TRBV20-1 to TRBJ2-1, with 13 bases identical to TRBD2. The CDR3 length is 17 residues. CDR1 DFQATT and CDR2 SNEGSKA come from the germline V gene (reference sequence). V lost 6 bases and J lost 12; bases outside the gene matches: 20. The CDR3 DNA reads as TGCAGTGCCCCCGCCCCCTTACTAGCGGGAGGGCTTGATGGGCAGTTCTTC. Its protein is CSAPAPLLAGGLDGQFF.

This clonotype was observed once. The V gene is TRBV27, the J gene TRBJ1-1; perhaps TRBD1 as D (6 bases). CDR1 MNHEY and CDR2 SMNVEV come from the germline V gene (reference sequence). V dropped 5 bases and J dropped 4 bases, with 17 bases sitting between them. The CDR3 spans 15 residues. The CDR3 sequence: CASSKQGAVGTEAFF. The CDR3 DNA follows: TGTGCCAGCAGTAAACAGGGTGCGGTAGGCACTGAAGCTTTCTTT.

This clonotype was counted many times. The chain employs TRBV7-8 and TRBJ1-1, with D unresolved. V was pared by 6 bases and J by 4 bases, with 15 bases between. Germline V gene sequence: CDR1 SGHVS, CDR2 FQNEAQ. This CDR3 is 14 amino acids long. The CDR3 DNA sequence: TGTGCCAGCAGTCCAGCCTCAGAGCGCACTGAAGCTTTCTTT. It yields the protein CASSPASERTEAFF.

This clonotype has only a few counts. This clone may be a read error of a much larger clone one base away. The CDR3 is CASSPGGGITEAFF. The CDR3 DNA follows: TGTGCCAGCAGCCCCGGGGGGGGAATCACTGAAGCTTTCTTT. This rearrangement joins TRBV12-3 or TRBV12-4 to TRBJ1-1, with a possible D match to TRBD1 (5 bases). CDR3 length: 14 residues. V dropped 6 bases and J dropped 4 bases, with 15 bases sitting between them.

This clonotype came up many times. This chain connects TRBV7-6 to TRBJ1-4; D uncertain. Trimming removed 6 bases at V and 4 bases at J, with 18 bases between. CDR1 is SGHVS, CDR2 FNYEAQ, per germline. The CDR3 consists of 16 residues. The CDR3 DNA is TGTGCCAGCAGACCTGGGCCCCTCCAGGATAATGAAAAACTGTTTTTT. It is translated as CASRPGPLQDNEKLFF.

This clonotype was observed a few times. The chain employs TRBV3-1 and TRBJ2-7, with 8 bases fitting TRBD2. V lost 4 bases and J lost 0; bases outside the gene matches: 5. The CDR3 runs to 15 residues. Germline V CDR1 and CDR2: LGHDT, YNNKEL (reference sequence). The CDR3 region is CASSPGTSPSYEQYF. DNA for the CDR3: TGTGCCAGCAGCCCCGGGACTAGTCCCTCCTACGAGCAGTACTTC.

This chain uses TRBV19 with TRBJ2-2; the match to TRBD2 covers 7 bases. This CDR3 has 16 residues. Germline lookup yields CDR1 LNHDA and CDR2 SQIVND (reference sequence). The V gene end was trimmed by 6 bases and the J gene end by 4 bases; junction bases not matched to a gene: 11. The CDR3 DNA reads TGTGCCAGTAGCAACCTAGCGGACCTGGGCACCGGGGAGCTGTTTTTT. As protein: CASSNLADLGTGELFF.

This clonotype was seen repeatedly, ten times or more. This chain connects TRBV11-1 to TRBJ2-7, with 7 bases aligning to TRBD2. The CDR3 totals 15 residues. With 6 bases clipped from V and 2 bases from J, the junction kept 10 bases outside the gene matches. Germline V gene sequence: CDR1 SGHAT, CDR2 FQDESV (reference sequence). The CDR3 DNA follows: TGTGCCAGCAGTTCCAACCGGGACTACCCCTACGAGCAGTACTTC. Translating it yields CASSSNRDYPYEQYF. The variable domain in full, with the rest retrieved from reference TRBV11-1 and TRBJ2-7, is EAEVAQSPRYKITEKSQAVAFWCDPISGHATLYWYRQILGQGPELLVQFQDESVVDDSQLPKDRFSAERLKGVDSTLKIQPAELGDSAMYLCASSSNRDYPYEQYFGPGTRLTVT.